The 19 T cell receptor beta chains given below trace back to one sample, sequenced in a study of T cells in Graves' hyperthyroidism and ophthalmopathy. Researchers took RNA transcripts and amplified the TCR beta CDR3 regions from them. HTBI primers drove first-round RT-PCR of the TCR CDR3. TCRdb reprocessed the multiplex PCR reads with MiXCR, giving one entry per CDR3 protein. Of 500,000 to 750,000 distinct CDR3 sequences detected, under 60% appear once; the ten largest clones hold around 7.7%. The sequenced sample consisted of peripheral blood or thyroid tissue (not recorded which). Every receptor here comes from a woman aged 18-35 years with Graves' hyperthyroidism.

The table lists this clonotype with many counts. No DNA is shown, since the ends of the CDR3 on it are uncertain; the CDR3 is the one TCRdb lists. V gene TRBV2 combines with J gene TRBJ1-2; whether TRBD1, the table's D call, matches the DNA was not checked. CDR1 is SNHLY and CDR2 is FYNNEI in the germline V gene. 16 amino acids form the CDR3, both terminal residues included. The CDR3 reads CASSSSGQRANYGYTF.

This clonotype was detected only a few times. The chain couples TRBV7-9 to TRBJ2-7, with 8 bases matching TRBD2. This CDR3 is built from 13 residues. V gave up 5 bases and J gave up 7 bases; unmatched junction bases: 7. The germline CDR1 and CDR2 sequences are SEHNR and FQNEAQ (reference sequence). The CDR3 nucleotides read TGTGCCAGCAGCACCGGGACTAGAGGTGAGCAGTACTTC. Its translation: CASSTGTRGEQYF.

This rearrangement joins TRBV29-1 to TRBJ2-7, with 9 bases lining up with TRBD1. V was clipped by 7 bases and J by 3 bases; unmatched bases: 4. This CDR3 is 12 amino acids long. CDR1 and CDR2 (germline): SQVTM, ANQGSEA. The CDR3 protein is CSASGQGYEQYF. The DNA for the CDR3 is TGCAGCGCGTCGGGACAGGGCTACGAGCAGTACTTC.

In regard to this clonotype: A junction boundary mismatches the germline segment, possibly from a read error. The chain carries TRBV15 and TRBJ2-5; D might be TRBD2 (5 bases). Germline CDR1 LNHNV, CDR2 YYDKDF (reference sequence). The CDR3 is 15 residues long. The CDR3 loop reads CAASSQVDSQETQYF. The CDR3 bases are TGTGCCGCCAGCAGCCAAGTGGACTCCCAAGAGACCCAGTACTTC.

The sample holds a few counts of this clonotype. This sequence joins TRBV20-1 and TRBJ1-5; 9 nucleotides line up with TRBD1. The CDR3 sequence is 17 residues long. Germline V gene sequence: CDR1 DFQATT, CDR2 SNEGSKA (reference sequence). The V gene end was trimmed by 4 bases and the J gene end by 0 bases; junction bases not matched to a gene: 10. The CDR3 is CSAIDRGSLYSNQPQHF. The CDR3 bases are TGCAGTGCTATCGACAGGGGGTCCCTTTATAGCAATCAGCCCCAGCATTTT.

The rearrangement uses TRBV4-3 and TRBJ2-7; possible D gene TRBD2, 5 bases. The CDR3 consists of 16 residues. V lost 2 bases and J 1 base, leaving 15 bases between the germline ends. Germline V gene sequence: CDR1 LGHNA, CDR2 YSLEER. The CDR3 region is CASSQWVGGPSYEQYF. CDR3 in DNA: TGCGCCAGCAGCCAATGGGTTGGAGGACCATCCTACGAGCAGTACTTC.

The V call is TRBV20-1, the J call TRBJ2-7; a weak D match, TRBD2 (6 bases). Germline V gene data show CDR1 as DFQATT and CDR2 as SNEGSKA (reference sequence). Deletions cut 6 bases from V and 0 bases from J, with 15 bases between. There are 14 residues in the CDR3. The chain's CDR3 is CSAPPSAFSYEQYF. CDR3 DNA: TGCAGTGCCCCTCCTAGCGCTTTCTCCTACGAGCAGTACTTC.

In DNA form, the CDR3 reads TGCAGTGCTAGAGGGCCTAGCGGGAGCGGGGAGCAGTACTTC. Encoded protein: CSARGPSGSGEQYF. V gene TRBV20-1 combines with J gene TRBJ2-7, with 10 bases lining up with TRBD2. CDR1 and CDR2 from the germline V gene are DFQATT and SNEGSKA (reference sequence). The CDR3 covers 14 residues. V was pared by 1 base and J by 7 bases, with 7 bases of the junction left unmatched.

This clonotype was picked up many times. The CDR3: CASSYRTSGYEQYF. The CDR3 nucleotides are TGTGCCAGCAGTTATCGAACTAGCGGTTACGAGCAGTACTTC. The chain couples TRBV6-5 to TRBJ2-7; TRBD2 matches 8 bases. The germline V gene encodes CDR1 MNHEY and CDR2 SVGAGI. Trimming cost V 3 bases and J 4 bases; bases outside gene matches: 5. The CDR3 is 14 residues long.

There are many counts of this clonotype. The V gene is TRBV2, the J gene TRBJ1-1, with 7 bases aligning to TRBD1. V dropped 6 bases and J dropped 1; count of bases not matched to a gene: 11. The germline V gene encodes CDR1 SNHLY and CDR2 FYNNEI. The CDR3 covers 16 residues. CDR3 sequence (DNA): TGTGCCAGCAGGTACGACAGGGAAGTGGGGAACACTGAAGCTTTCTTT. As protein: CASRYDREVGNTEAFF. The full variable domain, completed using reference TRBV2 and TRBJ1-1, is EPEVTQTPSHQVTQMGQEVILRCVPISNHLYFYWYRQILGQKVEFLVSFYNNEISEKSEIFDDQFSVERPDGSNFTLKIRSTKLEDSAMYFCASRYDREVGNTEAFFGQGTRLTVV.

In this sample, this clonotype turned up many times. The CDR3 DNA reads as TGCAGTGCTGGGCGGGGGAGTCGAGAGACCCAGTACTTC. Its translation: CSAGRGSRETQYF. The rearrangement uses TRBV20-1 and TRBJ2-5; TRBD2 matches at 7 bases. This CDR3 spans 13 amino acids. Germline V lookup: CDR1 DFQATT, CDR2 SNEGSKA (reference sequence). V shed 5 bases and J 4 bases; nucleotides not matched to a gene: 7.

This clonotype was observed many times. The J gene is TRBJ2-7, the V gene TRBV15; unclear D gene. Germline V gives CDR1 LNHNV, CDR2 YYDKDF (reference sequence). V was shortened by 0 bases and J by 0 bases, with 18 bases between the two germline ends. CDR3 length: 18 residues. CDR3 sequence reads: CATSRDHSGLLPSYEQYF. In nucleotides, the CDR3 is TGTGCCACCAGCAGAGACCACTCGGGCCTCCTCCCCTCCTACGAGCAGTACTTC.

This clonotype was picked up many times. This chain connects TRBV4-1 to TRBJ2-5; no reliable D call. Germline loops: CDR1 MGHRA, CDR2 YSYEKL. With 2 bases removed from V and 4 bases from J, the gap between germline ends came to 14 bases. CDR3 length: 15 amino acids. The CDR3 here is CASSQSELRPETQYF. The CDR3 nucleotides are TGCGCCAGCAGCCAATCGGAGCTTCGGCCAGAGACCCAGTACTTC.

In the case of this clonotype: Being one base from a much bigger clone, this may be a read error. A read error is likely, as this CDR3 ends without the conserved phenylalanine or tryptophan. The chain couples TRBV9 to TRBJ1-2; D not certain. The CDR3 is made up of 14 amino acids. Germline V lookup: CDR1 SGDLS, CDR2 YYNGEE. V was pared by 4 bases and J by 2 bases, with 12 bases between. CDR3: CASSSRTVNYGYTL. The CDR3 region has the DNA TGTGCCAGCAGCTCCCGGACGGTGAACTATGGCTACACCCTC.

This clonotype was counted once. A much larger clone is a single base away; this may be a read error. J is TRBJ2-7 and V is TRBV11-2; D is uncertain. The CDR3 totals 12 residues. CDR1 is SGHAT and CDR2 is FQNNGV in the germline V gene. Trimming removed 1 base from V and 9 bases from J, with 10 bases in between. In DNA, the CDR3 is TGTGCCAGCAGCTTAGGTTTGGGTCGGCAGTACTTC. It is translated as CASSLGLGRQYF.

V and J are TRBV29-1 and TRBJ1-2; D is perhaps TRBD1 (6 bases). Germline CDR1 SQVTM, CDR2 ANQGSEA. CDR3 length equals 12 residues. Trimming stripped 8 bases from V and 6 bases from J, with 16 bases between. This chain's CDR3 is CSSYRHRDGYTF. The CDR3 DNA reads as TGCAGCAGTTACCGTCACAGGGATGGCTACACCTTC.

V usage is TRBV4-3 and J usage is TRBJ2-7; TRBD1 is a possible D gene (6 bases). Germline CDR1 is LGHNA and CDR2 is YSLEER. The V end lost 1 base, the J end lost 1 base, and 17 bases lay between the germline ends. The CDR3 contains 17 residues. CDR3 amino acids: CASSQADSKSGSYEQYF. DNA for the CDR3: TGCGCCAGCAGCCAAGCGGACAGTAAATCGGGATCCTACGAGCAGTACTTC.

V is TRBV6-5 and J is TRBJ1-3, with 10 nucleotides matching TRBD1. Looked up from germline, CDR1 is MNHEY and CDR2 is SVGAGI. The CDR3 is made up of 18 amino acids. V lost 6 bases, J lost 2 bases, and 13 bases stayed unmatched. The CDR3 reads CASSPVGQGGKPGNTIYF. CDR3 coding DNA: TGTGCCAGCAGCCCTGTCGGACAGGGGGGAAAACCTGGAAACACCATATATTTT.

Concerning this clonotype itself: At one boundary the junction diverges from the germline segment, which might be a read error. V is TRBV7-8 and J is TRBJ1-2; 12 bases are a match to TRBD1. Germline loops: CDR1 SGHVS, CDR2 FQNEAQ. The CDR3 runs to 15 residues. The CDR3 sequence is CASSPGQGAPGGYTF. The CDR3 DNA is TGCGCCAGCAGCCCGGGACAGGGGGCGCCGGGGGGCTACACCTTC. Combining the CDR3 with reference TRBV7-8 and TRBJ1-2 gives the whole variable domain GAGVSQSPRYKVAKRGQDVALRCDPISGHVSLFWYQQALGQGPEFLTYFQNEAQLDKSGLPSDRFFAERPEGSVSTLKIQRTQQEDSAVYLCASSPGQGAPGGYTFGSGTRLTVV.